This is a list of T cell receptor beta chains from one sample in a study of OX40 agonist ivuxolimab in advanced cancers. The repertoire was sequenced with immunoSEQ multiplex PCR; TCRdb's copy has only in-frame clones and lacks some. Of tens of thousands of clones in the sample, about 91% were seen once. Here the sequenced sample was CD4+ or CD8+ T cells sorted from blood, taken in a trial of the OX40 agonist ivuxolimab. These receptors came from an adult with an advanced solid tumor such as melanoma, head and neck, liver or kidney cancer. Each CDR3 is given with its conserved first and last residue. The D gene is left open where the match is weak. A row's size may be missing; if present it is once, few, many or a size class.

J	size	V	D	length	CDR3	DNA
TRBJ2-1	-	TRBV19	TRBD2	14	CASSDSGRANEQFF	TGTGCCAGTAGTGATAGCGGGAGGGCCAATGAGCAGTTCTTC
TRBJ1-1	-	TRBV11-2	-	14	CASSEFVLNTEAFF	TGTGCCAGCAGCGAATTCGTCCTGAACACTGAAGCTTTCTTT
TRBJ1-1	-	TRBV4-3	-	14	CASSQDGGVGEAFF	TGCGCCAGCAGCCAAGATGGAGGGGTAGGGGAAGCTTTCTTT
TRBJ2-7	-	TRBV19	TRBD1	12	CASRGQGTEQYF	TGTGCCAGTAGGGGACAGGGGACCGAGCAGTACTTC
TRBJ1-1	-	TRBV7-2	-	15	CASSLGWVSQGEAFF	TGTGCCAGCAGCTTAGGATGGGTTAGCCAGGGGGAAGCTTTCTTT
TRBJ1-5	few	TRBV6-1	-	13	CASSSDGDQPQHF	TGTGCCAGCAGTTCAGACGGAGATCAGCCCCAGCATTTT
TRBJ2-1	-	TRBV6-1	-	15	CASRDSVISYNEQFF	TGTGCCAGCAGAGATAGCGTCATCTCCTACAATGAGCAGTTCTTC
TRBJ2-2	-	TRBV30	-	13	CAWSNWDTGELFF	TGTGCCTGGAGTAACTGGGACACCGGGGAGCTGTTTTTT
TRBJ1-4	once	TRBV28	TRBD1	14	CASSSTGGNEKLFF	TGTGCCAGCAGTTCGACAGGGGGTAATGAAAAACTGTTTTTT
TRBJ2-3	-	TRBV6-4	TRBD1	18	CASSRGQGASRSTDTQYF	TGTGCCAGCAGCAGAGGACAGGGGGCTTCCCGAAGCACAGATACGCAGTATTTT
TRBJ1-2	-	TRBV29-1	-	14	CSVDVQAGDYGYTF	TGCAGCGTTGATGTACAGGCTGGGGACTATGGCTACACCTTC
TRBJ2-3	-	TRBV5-1	-	13	CASSLEARGTQYF	TGCGCCAGCAGCTTGGAAGCCCGGGGTACGCAGTATTTT
TRBJ2-2	once	TRBV7-3	-	15	CASSLTGDNTGELFF	TGTGCCAGCAGCTTAACTGGGGACAACACCGGGGAGCTGTTTTTT
TRBJ2-3	-	TRBV5-1	-	15	CASSAQGDLTDTQYF	TGCGCCAGCAGCGCCCAAGGGGATCTCACGGATACGCAGTATTTT
TRBJ2-7	-	TRBV28	-	15	CASRATEPSSYEQYF	TGTGCCAGCAGGGCGACTGAGCCTAGCTCCTACGAGCAGTACTTC
TRBJ2-3	-	TRBV5-1	TRBD2	17	CASSLALAGGGTDTQYF	TGCGCCAGCAGCTTGGCCTTAGCGGGAGGGGGCACAGATACGCAGTATTTT
TRBJ1-5	-	TRBV18	-	14	CASSPNRSNQPQHF	TGTGCCAGCTCACCGAACAGGAGTAATCAGCCCCAGCATTTT
TRBJ2-5	once	TRBV10-3	TRBD2	14	CAISEVAGGETQYF	TGTGCCATCAGTGAAGTAGCGGGAGGGGAGACCCAGTACTTC
TRBJ2-2	-	TRBV5-1	TRBD1	15	CASSLTGANTGELFF	TGCGCCAGCAGCTTGACAGGGGCGAACACCGGGGAGCTGTTTTTT